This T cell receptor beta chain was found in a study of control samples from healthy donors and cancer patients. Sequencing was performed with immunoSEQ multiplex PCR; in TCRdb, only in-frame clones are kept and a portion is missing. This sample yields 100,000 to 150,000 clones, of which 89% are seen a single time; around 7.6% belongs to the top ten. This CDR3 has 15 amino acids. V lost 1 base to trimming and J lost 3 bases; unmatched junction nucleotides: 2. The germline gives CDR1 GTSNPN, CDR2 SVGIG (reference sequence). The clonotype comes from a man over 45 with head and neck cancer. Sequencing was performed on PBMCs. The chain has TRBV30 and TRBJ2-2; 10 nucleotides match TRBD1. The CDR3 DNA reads TGTGCCTGGAGTGAGGGACAGGGGTACACCGGGGAGCTGTTTTTT. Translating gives CAWSEGQGYTGELFF.